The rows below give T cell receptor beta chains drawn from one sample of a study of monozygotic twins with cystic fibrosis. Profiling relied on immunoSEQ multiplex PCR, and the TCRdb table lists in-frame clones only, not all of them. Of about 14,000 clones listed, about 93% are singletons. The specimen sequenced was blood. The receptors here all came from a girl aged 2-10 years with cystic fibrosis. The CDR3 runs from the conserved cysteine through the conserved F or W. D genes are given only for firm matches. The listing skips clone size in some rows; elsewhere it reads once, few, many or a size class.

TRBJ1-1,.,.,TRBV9,CASSVEGSHQVAFF,TGTGCCAGCAGCGTAGAAGGCTCCCACCAGGTGGCTTTCTTT
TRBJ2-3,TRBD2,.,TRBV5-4,CASSLVGGGITDTQYF,TGTGCCAGCAGCTTGGTTGGGGGAGGGATCACAGATACGCAGTATTTT
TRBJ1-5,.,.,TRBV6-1,CASTRDFDQPQHF,TGTGCCAGCACTAGGGACTTCGATCAGCCCCAGCATTTT
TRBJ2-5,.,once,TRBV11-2,CASSFGYQETQYF,TGTGCCAGCAGCTTTGGTTACCAAGAGACCCAGTACTTC
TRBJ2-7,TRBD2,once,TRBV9,CASSESGIGEQYF,TGTGCCAGCAGCGAGAGCGGGATCGGGGAGCAGTACTTC
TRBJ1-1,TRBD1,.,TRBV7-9,CASSSPRTGPSAFNTEAFF,TGTGCCAGCAGCTCCCCACGGACAGGCCCGAGCGCCTTCAACACTGAAGCTTTCTTT
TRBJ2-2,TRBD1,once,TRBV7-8,CASSLGRTGATGELFF,TGTGCCAGCAGCTTAGGGAGGACAGGGGCCACCGGGGAGCTGTTTTTT
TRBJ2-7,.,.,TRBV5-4,CASSLEVGRGIHEQYF,TGTGCCAGCAGCCTCGAGGTTGGACGGGGAATCCACGAGCAGTACTTC
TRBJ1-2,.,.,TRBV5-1,CASSPLGLDYGYTF,TGCGCCAGCAGCCCGCTGGGGTTGGACTATGGCTACACCTTC
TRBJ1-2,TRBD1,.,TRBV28,CASRRTGHTLGPNYGYTF,TGTGCCAGCAGGCGGACAGGACACACCTTAGGCCCTAACTATGGCTACACCTTC
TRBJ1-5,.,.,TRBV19,CASSMAGKSNQPQHF,TGTGCCAGTAGTATGGCAGGGAAAAGCAATCAGCCCCAGCATTTT
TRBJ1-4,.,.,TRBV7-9,CASSWDKNPANEKLFF,TGTGCCAGCAGCTGGGACAAGAACCCGGCTAATGAAAAACTGTTTTTT
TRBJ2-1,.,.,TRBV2,CASSADKRNEQFF,TGTGCCAGCAGTGCTGACAAGAGGAATGAGCAGTTCTTC
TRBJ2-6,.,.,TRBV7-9,CASSIDSRSGANVLTF,TGTGCCAGCAGCATAGACAGTCGGTCGGGGGCCAACGTCCTGACTTTC
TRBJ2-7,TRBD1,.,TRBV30,CAWSAGTAYYEQYF,TGTGCCTGGAGTGCCGGGACAGCTTACTACGAGCAGTACTTC
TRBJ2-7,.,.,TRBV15,CATSRDRPHEQYF,TGTGCCACCAGCAGAGATAGACCCCACGAGCAGTACTTC